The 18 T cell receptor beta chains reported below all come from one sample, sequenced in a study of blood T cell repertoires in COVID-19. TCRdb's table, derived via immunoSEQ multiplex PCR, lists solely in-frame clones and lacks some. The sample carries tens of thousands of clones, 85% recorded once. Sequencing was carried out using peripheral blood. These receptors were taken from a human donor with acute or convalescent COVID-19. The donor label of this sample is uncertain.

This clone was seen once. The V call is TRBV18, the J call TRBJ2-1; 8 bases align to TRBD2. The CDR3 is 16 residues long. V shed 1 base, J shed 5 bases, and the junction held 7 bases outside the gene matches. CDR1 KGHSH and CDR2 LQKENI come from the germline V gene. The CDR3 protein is CASSPRRDGGDNEQFF. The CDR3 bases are TGTGCCAGCTCACCACGGCGGGACGGGGGGGACAATGAGCAGTTCTTC.

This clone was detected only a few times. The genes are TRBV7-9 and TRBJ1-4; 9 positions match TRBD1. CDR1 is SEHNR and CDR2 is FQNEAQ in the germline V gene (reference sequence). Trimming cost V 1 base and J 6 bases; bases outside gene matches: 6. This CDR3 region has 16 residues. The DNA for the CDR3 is TGTGCCAGCAGCTTAGGAATTGGGACAGGGTATGAAAAACTGTTTTTT. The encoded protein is CASSLGIGTGYEKLFF.

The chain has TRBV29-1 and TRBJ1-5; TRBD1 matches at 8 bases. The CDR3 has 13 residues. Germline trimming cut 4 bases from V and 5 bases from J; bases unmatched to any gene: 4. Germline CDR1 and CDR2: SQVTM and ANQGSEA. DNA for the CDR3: TGCAGCGTTGTAGAGACAGGGGATCAGCCCCAGCATTTT. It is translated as CSVVETGDQPQHF. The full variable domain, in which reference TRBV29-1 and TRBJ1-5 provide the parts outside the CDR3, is SAVISQKPSRDICQRGTSLTIQCQVDSQVTMMFWYRQQPGQSLTLIATANQGSEATYESGFVIDKFPISRPNLTFSTLTVSNMSPEDSSIYLCSVVETGDQPQHFGDGTRLSIL.

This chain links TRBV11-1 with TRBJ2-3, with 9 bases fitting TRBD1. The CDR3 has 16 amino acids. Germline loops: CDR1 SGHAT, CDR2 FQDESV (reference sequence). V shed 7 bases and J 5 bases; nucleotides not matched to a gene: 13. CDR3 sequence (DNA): TGTGCCAGCACCCCTTCCCCGACAGGGGGGAGAGATACGCAGTATTTT. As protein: CASTPSPTGGRDTQYF.

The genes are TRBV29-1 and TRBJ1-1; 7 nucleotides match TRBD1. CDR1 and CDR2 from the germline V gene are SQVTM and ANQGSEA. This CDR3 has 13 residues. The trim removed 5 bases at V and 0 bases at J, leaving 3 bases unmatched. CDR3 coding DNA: TGCAGCGTTACGGACAGGTTGAACACTGAAGCTTTCTTT. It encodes CSVTDRLNTEAFF.

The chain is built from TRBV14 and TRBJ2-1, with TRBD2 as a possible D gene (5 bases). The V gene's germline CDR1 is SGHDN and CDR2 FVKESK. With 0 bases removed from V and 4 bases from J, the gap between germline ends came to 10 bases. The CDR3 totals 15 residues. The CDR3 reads CASSQDEGWYNEQFF. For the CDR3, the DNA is TGTGCCAGCAGCCAAGATGAGGGATGGTACAATGAGCAGTTCTTC. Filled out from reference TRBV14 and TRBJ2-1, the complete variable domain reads EAGVTQFPSHSVIEKGQTVTLRCDPISGHDNLYWYRRVMGKEIKFLLHFVKESKQDESGMPNNRFLAERTGGTYSTLKVQPAELEDSGVYFCASSQDEGWYNEQFFGPGTRLTVL.

The CDR3 coding sequence is TGTGCCAGCAGCTTAGGGGCAGGGATTTTCTACGAGCAGTACTTC. This sequence encodes CASSLGAGIFYEQYF. The chain joins TRBV11-2 to TRBJ2-7; D is perhaps TRBD1 (5 bases). The V end lost 1 base, the J end lost 3 bases, and 13 bases lay between the germline ends. Germline loops: CDR1 SGHAT, CDR2 FQNNGV. The CDR3 extends over 15 amino acids.

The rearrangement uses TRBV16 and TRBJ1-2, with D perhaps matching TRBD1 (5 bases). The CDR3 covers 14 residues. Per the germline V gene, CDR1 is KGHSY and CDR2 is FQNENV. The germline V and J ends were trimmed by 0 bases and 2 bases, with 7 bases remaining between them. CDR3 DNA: TGTGCCAGCAGCCAATCGAGACAGAACTATGGCTACACCTTC. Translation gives CASSQSRQNYGYTF.

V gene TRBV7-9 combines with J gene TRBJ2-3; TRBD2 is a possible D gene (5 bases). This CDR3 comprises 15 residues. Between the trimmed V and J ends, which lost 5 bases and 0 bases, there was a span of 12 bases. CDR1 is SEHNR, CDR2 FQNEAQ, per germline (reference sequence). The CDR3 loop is CASSQLGSSTDTQYF. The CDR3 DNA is TGTGCCAGCAGCCAATTAGGGAGTAGCACAGATACGCAGTATTTT.

In DNA form, the CDR3 reads TGTGCCAGCAGCTTAGATATGAACCTAGCGGACGTCTACAATGAGCAGTTCTTC. This sequence encodes CASSLDMNLADVYNEQFF. The rearrangement uses TRBV11-2 and TRBJ2-1, with 7 bases aligning to TRBD2. V was pared by 0 bases and J by 3 bases, with 11 bases of the junction left unmatched. CDR3 length: 18 amino acids. CDR1 SGHAT and CDR2 FQNNGV come from the germline V gene.

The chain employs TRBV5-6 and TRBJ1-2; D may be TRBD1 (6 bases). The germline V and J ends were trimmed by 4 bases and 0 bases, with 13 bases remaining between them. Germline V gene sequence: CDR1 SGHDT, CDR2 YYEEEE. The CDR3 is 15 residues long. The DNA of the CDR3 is TGTGCCAGCAGCCTCATTGGACAGTCTAACTATGGCTACACCTTC. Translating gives CASSLIGQSNYGYTF.

CDR3 DNA sequence: TGTGCCAGTAGTATAGGCGGGCAGAACTATGGCTACACCTTC. Its protein is CASSIGGQNYGYTF. The chain has TRBV19 and TRBJ1-2; no reliable D call. CDR3 length: 14 residues. V was pared by 1 base and J by 2 bases, with 8 bases between. Germline assignment: CDR1 LNHDA and CDR2 SQIVND (reference sequence).

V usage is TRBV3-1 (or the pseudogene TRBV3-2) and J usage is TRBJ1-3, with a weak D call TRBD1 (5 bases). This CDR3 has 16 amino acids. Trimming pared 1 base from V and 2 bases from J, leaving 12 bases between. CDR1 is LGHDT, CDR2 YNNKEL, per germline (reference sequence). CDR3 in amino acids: CASSQGSGWTGNTIYF. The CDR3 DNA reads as TGTGCCAGCAGCCAAGGATCAGGGTGGACTGGAAACACCATATATTTT.

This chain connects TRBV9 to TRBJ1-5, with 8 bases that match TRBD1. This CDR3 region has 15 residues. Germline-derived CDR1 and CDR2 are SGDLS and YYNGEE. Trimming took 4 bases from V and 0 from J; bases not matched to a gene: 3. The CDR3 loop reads CASSRTGSSNQPQHF. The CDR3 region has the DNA TGTGCCAGCAGCCGGACAGGGAGTAGCAATCAGCCCCAGCATTTT.

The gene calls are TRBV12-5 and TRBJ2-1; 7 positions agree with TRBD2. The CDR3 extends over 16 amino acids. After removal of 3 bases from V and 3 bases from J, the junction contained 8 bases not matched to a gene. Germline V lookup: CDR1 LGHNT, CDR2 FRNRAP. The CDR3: CASGFAGLDLYNEQFF. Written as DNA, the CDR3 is TGTGCTAGTGGTTTCGCAGGACTAGACCTCTACAATGAGCAGTTCTTC.

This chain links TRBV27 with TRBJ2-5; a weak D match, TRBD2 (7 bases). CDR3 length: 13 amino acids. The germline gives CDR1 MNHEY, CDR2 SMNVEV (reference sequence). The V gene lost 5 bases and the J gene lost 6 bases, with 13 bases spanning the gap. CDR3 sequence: CASSRGGGKTQYF. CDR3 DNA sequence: TGTGCCAGCAGTCGAGGGGGGGGAAAGACCCAGTACTTC.

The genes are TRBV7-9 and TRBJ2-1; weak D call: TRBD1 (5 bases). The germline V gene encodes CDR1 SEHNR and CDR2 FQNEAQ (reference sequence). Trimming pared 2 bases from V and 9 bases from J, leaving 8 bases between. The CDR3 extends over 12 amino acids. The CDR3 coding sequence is TGTGCCAGCAGCTTACAGGGAACTGAGCAGTTCTTC. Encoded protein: CASSLQGTEQFF.

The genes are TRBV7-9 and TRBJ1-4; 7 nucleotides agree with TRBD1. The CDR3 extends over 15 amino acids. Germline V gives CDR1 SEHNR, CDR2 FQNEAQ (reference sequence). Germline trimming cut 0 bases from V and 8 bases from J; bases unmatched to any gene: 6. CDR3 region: CASSLALTGREKLFF. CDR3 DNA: TGTGCCAGCAGCTTAGCCCTGACAGGGCGGGAAAAACTGTTTTTT.